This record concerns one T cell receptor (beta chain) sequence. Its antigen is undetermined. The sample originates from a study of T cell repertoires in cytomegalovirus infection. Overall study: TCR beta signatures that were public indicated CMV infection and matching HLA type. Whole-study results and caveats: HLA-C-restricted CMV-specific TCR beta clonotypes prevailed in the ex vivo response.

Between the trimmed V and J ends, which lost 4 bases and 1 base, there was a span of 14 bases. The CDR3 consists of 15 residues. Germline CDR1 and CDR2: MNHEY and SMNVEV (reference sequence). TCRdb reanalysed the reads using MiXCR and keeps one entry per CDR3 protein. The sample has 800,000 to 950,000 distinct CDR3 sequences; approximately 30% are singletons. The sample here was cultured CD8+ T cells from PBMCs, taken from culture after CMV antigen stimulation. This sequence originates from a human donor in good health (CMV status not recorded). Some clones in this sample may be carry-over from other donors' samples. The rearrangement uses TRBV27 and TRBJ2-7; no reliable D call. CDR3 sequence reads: CASSSAAYFSYEQYF. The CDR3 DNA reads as TGTGCCAGCAGTTCGGCAGCCTACTTTTCCTACGAGCAGTACTTC.